A single sample is the source of the 30 T cell receptor beta chains below, sequenced in a study of human T cells and chemical hapten exposure (dated by TCRdb to about 2021). The sample's time point label, in plain terms: patch test 1, 2 weeks after DPC sensitization. The treatment or condition label, read with the paper, signifies: therapeutic diphenylcyclopropenone sensitization with weekly scalp DPC. Receptor libraries were prepared by RACE. Sequencing used a NextSeq 500. TCRdb redid the processing of the public reads, applying fastp at Q25 and MiXCR, and retained in-frame beta chains. For every CDR3 protein sequence, its rows merge into one entry that carries the most common genes and DNA. The sample records approximately 340,000 distinct CDR3 sequences, around 6.9% of which are singletons. The ten most abundant clones make up roughly 7.9% of the sample. Source: whole blood, taken in connection with sensitization to the hapten diphenylcyclopropenone (DPC). The receptors derive from a woman between 18 and 29 years old with alopecia areata. Some clones in this sample may be carry-over from other donors' samples.

This chain connects TRBV5-5 to TRBJ2-2; D perhaps matches TRBD1 (5 bases). The CDR3 is 16 residues long. Germline V lookup: CDR1 SGHKS, CDR2 YYEKEE (reference sequence). V was pared by 4 bases and J by 2 bases, with 15 bases between. CDR3 nucleotide sequence: TGTGCCAGCAGCGCCACAGGTTACCTTAACACCGGGGAGCTGTTTTTT. Translating gives CASSATGYLNTGELFF.

This clonotype turned up a few times. Compared with germline, one end of the junction differs, possibly owing to a read error. V gene TRBV5-1 combines with J gene TRBJ2-3, with 16 bases identical to TRBD2. This CDR3 region has 16 residues. CDR1 SGHRS and CDR2 YFSETQ come from the germline V gene. The CDR3 bases are TGCGCCAGCAGATTGGGACTAGCGGGGGGGACAGATACGCAGTATTTT. It translates to CASRLGLAGGTDTQYF.

The chain links TRBV4-2 to TRBJ2-1, with 9 bases matching TRBD2. The J segment lost 4 bases and the V segment lost 4 bases, leaving 8 bases of the junction unmatched. The CDR3 runs 16 residues. The germline V gene encodes CDR1 LGHNA and CDR2 YNFKEQ. The CDR3 coding sequence is TGTGCCAGCAGCCCGACGACTAGCGGCTATTACAATGAGCAGTTCTTC. Amino acids: CASSPTTSGYYNEQFF.

This clonotype occurred a few times. The J gene is TRBJ2-5, the V gene TRBV5-4; D may be TRBD1 (6 bases). Trimming stripped 1 base from V and 5 bases from J, with 12 bases between. Germline lookup yields CDR1 SGHNT and CDR2 YYREEE (reference sequence). The CDR3 contains 14 residues. The CDR3 coding sequence is TGTGCCAGCAGCTTGATAACAGGGTTGGAGACCCAGTACTTC. It yields the protein CASSLITGLETQYF.

This clonotype occurred many times. The chain recombines TRBV7-2 with TRBJ2-3, with 10 bases fitting TRBD1. The V gene's germline CDR1 is SGHTA and CDR2 FQGNSA. This CDR3 contains 15 residues. V lost 5 bases to trimming and J lost 5 bases; unmatched junction nucleotides: 7. CDR3 region: CASSRYRDRGDTQYF. CDR3 nucleotides: TGTGCCAGCAGCAGATACCGGGACAGGGGAGATACGCAGTATTTT.

The table lists this clonotype with many counts. This chain uses TRBV9 with TRBJ2-3, with D hard to call. This CDR3 region has 16 residues. V was cut by 4 bases and J by 0 bases, with 15 bases left in between. Per the germline V gene, CDR1 is SGDLS and CDR2 is YYNGEE. In nucleotides, the CDR3 is TGTGCCAGCAGCACCACTGGAACCTTTAGCACAGATACGCAGTATTTT. This codes for CASSTTGTFSTDTQYF.

The rearrangement uses TRBV2 and TRBJ1-6, with D possibly being TRBD1 (5 bases). The CDR3 spans 16 residues. Germline values: CDR1 SNHLY, CDR2 FYNNEI. Trimming pared 8 bases from V and 9 bases from J, leaving 23 bases between. The CDR3 DNA follows: TGTGCCAGCGCCTCTCGCCAGGGCGGTAGTGGTTCACCCCTCCACTTT. Translation: CASASRQGGSGSPLHF.

This clonotype came up many times. This chain's CDR3 is CASSLRTSGGAGELFF. Here the CDR3 DNA reads TGCGCCAGCAGTCTCAGGACTAGCGGGGGGGCCGGGGAGCTGTTTTTT. V usage is TRBV4-3 and J usage is TRBJ2-2; 15 positions match TRBD2. The J segment lost 6 bases and the V segment lost 6 bases, leaving 5 bases of the junction unmatched. Germline CDR1 and CDR2: LGHNA and YSLEER. The length of the CDR3 is 16 residues.

This clonotype was detected ten times or more. The chain has TRBV10-3 and TRBJ2-2; weak D call: TRBD1 (5 bases). The CDR3 spans 14 residues. V lost 4 bases, J lost 5 bases, and 11 bases lay in between. CDR1 and CDR2 (germline): ENHRY, SYGVKD. The CDR3 reads CAISAGKLTGELFF. CDR3 sequence (DNA): TGTGCCATCAGTGCAGGGAAATTGACCGGGGAGCTGTTTTTT.

This clonotype was counted a few times. V and J are TRBV7-9 and TRBJ2-7; D uncertain. The germline CDR1 and CDR2 sequences are SEHNR and FQNEAQ (reference sequence). Trimming pared 5 bases from V and 5 bases from J, leaving 10 bases between. The CDR3 extends over 12 amino acids. The CDR3 DNA follows: TGTGCCAGCAGCACTGACGGCGACGAGCAGTACTTC. Protein: CASSTDGDEQYF.

This clonotype was found many times. The rearrangement links TRBV10-3 to TRBJ2-3; TRBD2 agrees at 14 bases. This CDR3 contains 16 residues. V trimming: 5 bases; J trimming: 6 bases; junction bases outside the gene matches: 7. The germline V gene has CDR1 ENHRY and CDR2 SYGVKD. The CDR3 DNA is TGTGCCATCAGTACCGGGACTAGCGGGGGAGGGGATACGCAGTATTTT. Protein product: CAISTGTSGGGDTQYF.

This clonotype was detected a few times. The chain uses TRBV4-2 and TRBJ2-7, with TRBD1 identical over 9 bases. Germline loops: CDR1 LGHNA, CDR2 YNFKEQ. The J segment lost 2 bases and the V segment lost 0 bases, leaving 26 bases of the junction unmatched. CDR3 size: 23 residues. The chain's CDR3 is CASSQDLNEIWGQGSDLAYEQYF. Written as DNA, the CDR3 is TGTGCCAGCAGCCAAGATCTCAACGAAATTTGGGGACAGGGTTCGGATCTGGCCTACGAGCAGTACTTC.

This chain uses TRBV6-4 with TRBJ2-5; 7 nucleotides agree with TRBD1. V shed 7 bases, J shed 1 base, and the junction held 9 bases outside the gene matches. Germline V gene lookup returns CDR1 MRHNA and CDR2 SNTAGT. This CDR3 contains 15 residues. In DNA form, the CDR3 reads TGTGCCAGCATAAGCCTTGACAGGGCCCAAGAGACCCAGTACTTC. This encodes CASISLDRAQETQYF.

This clonotype was counted only a few times. The chain uses TRBV18 and TRBJ1-4; D perhaps matches TRBD1 (5 bases). Per germline, CDR1 KGHSH and CDR2 LQKENI. The CDR3 length is 15 residues. Trimming took off 6 bases at V and 4 bases at J, with 15 bases between the two ends. CDR3 region: CASSRGTDRNEKLFF. The CDR3 bases are TGTGCCAGCTCCCGGGGGACGGACCGTAATGAAAAACTGTTTTTT.

The chain is built from TRBV10-3 and TRBJ2-7; TRBD1 matches at 10 bases. Trimming at V came to 2 bases and at J to 6 bases, leaving 7 bases not matched to a gene. This CDR3 contains 15 residues. Germline V gives CDR1 ENHRY, CDR2 SYGVKD. The CDR3 sequence: CAISEDRGRSGEQYF. In nucleotides, the CDR3 is TGTGCCATCAGTGAGGACAGGGGGCGATCCGGCGAGCAGTACTTC.

V is TRBV7-9 and J is TRBJ1-1; D is perhaps TRBD1 (5 bases). Trimming cost V 5 bases and J 1 base, with 14 bases left between them. The CDR3 is 15 amino acids. Germline-derived CDR1 and CDR2 are SEHNR and FQNEAQ (reference sequence). CDR3 sequence (DNA): TGTGCCAGCAGCGTAGGCGTCAGGGAGAACACTGAAGCTTTCTTT. Its translation: CASSVGVRENTEAFF.

In this sample, this clonotype turned up a few times. The DNA for the CDR3 is TGTGCCAGCACCCTATCCGGTAGAGGGGGGACTGAAGCTTTCTTT. This translates into CASTLSGRGGTEAFF. The chain links TRBV12-3 or TRBV12-4 to TRBJ1-1; a weak D match, TRBD1 (6 bases). CDR3 length: 15 residues. The ends were cut back, 7 bases at V and 5 bases at J, with 20 bases in the middle.

This clonotype was observed a few times. The chain employs TRBV5-6 and TRBJ2-7; D uncertain. This CDR3 spans 12 amino acids. Germline V gives CDR1 SGHDT, CDR2 YYEEEE. Trimming pared 1 base from V and 5 bases from J, leaving 7 bases between. DNA for the CDR3: TGTGCCAGCAGCTTGCAACTACACGAGCAGTACTTC. The encoded protein is CASSLQLHEQYF.

This clonotype was counted at least ten times. The chain has TRBV28 and TRBJ2-7; D uncertain. This CDR3 is built from 13 residues. Germline CDR1 and CDR2: MDHEN and SYDVKM. V lost 6 bases and J 3 bases, leaving 12 bases between the germline ends. CDR3 region: CASSPTLFYEQYF. CDR3 DNA: TGTGCCAGCAGCCCGACTTTATTCTACGAGCAGTACTTC. Drawing the rest from reference TRBV28 and TRBJ2-7, the complete variable domain is DVKVTQSSRYLVKRTGEKVFLECVQDMDHENMFWYRQDPGLGLRLIYFSYDVKMKEKGDIPEGYSVSREKKERFSLILESASTNQTSMYLCASSPTLFYEQYFGPGTRLTVT.

This chain links TRBV5-1 with TRBJ2-3, with D possibly being TRBD2 (5 bases). Per the germline V gene, CDR1 is SGHRS and CDR2 is YFSETQ. Trimming removed 0 bases from V and 2 bases from J, with 10 bases in between. The CDR3 runs to 15 residues. The CDR3 loop reads CASSLADYFTDTQYF. The CDR3 DNA reads TGCGCCAGCAGCTTGGCTGACTATTTCACAGATACGCAGTATTTT.

V usage is TRBV6-5 and J usage is TRBJ2-1, with 15 bases identical to TRBD2. The junction had 5 bases not matched to a gene; V was cut back by 5 bases and J by 3 bases. The CDR3 extends over 17 amino acids. Germline-derived CDR1 and CDR2 are MNHEY and SVGAGI. CDR3 nucleotides: TGTGCCAGCAGTCGCTTGGGACTAGCGGGGGGCTACAATGAGCAGTTCTTC. It codes for CASSRLGLAGGYNEQFF.

In DNA, the CDR3 is TGTGCCAGCAGCGGGACAGGCTTTTCCAATCAGCCCCAGCATTTT. It specifies CASSGTGFSNQPQHF. The rearrangement uses TRBV6-5 and TRBJ1-5, with 8 bases identical to TRBD1. After removal of 6 bases from V and 3 bases from J, the junction contained 7 bases not matched to a gene. The CDR3 spans 15 residues. Germline V gene sequence: CDR1 MNHEY, CDR2 SVGAGI.

In this sample, this clonotype turned up a few times. V usage is TRBV18 and J usage is TRBJ2-5; the D is unclear. The CDR3 covers 13 residues. Germline V CDR1 and CDR2: KGHSH, LQKENI. V was pared by 4 bases and J by 3 bases, with 9 bases between. The CDR3 sequence is CASSRRLEETQYF. The CDR3 bases are TGTGCCAGCTCACGACGACTGGAAGAGACCCAGTACTTC. Full variable domain (remainder filled in from reference TRBV18 and TRBJ2-5): NAGVMQNPRHLVRRRGQEARLRCSPMKGHSHVYWYRQLPEEGLKFMVYLQKENIIDESGMPKERFSAEFPKEGPSILRIQQVVRGDSAAYFCASSRRLEETQYFGPGTRLLVL.

This sequence joins TRBV7-2 and TRBJ2-4; D unclear. The V and J ends lost 1 base and 8 bases respectively, with 9 bases between them. Germline V CDR1 and CDR2: SGHTA, FQGNSA. The CDR3 runs to 13 residues. The CDR3 DNA reads TGTGCCAGCAGCTTAGGGGTGTTGGACATTCAGTACTTC. Its translation: CASSLGVLDIQYF.

The rearrangement uses TRBV7-2 and TRBJ1-4; D perhaps matches TRBD1 (6 bases). The V and J ends lost 5 bases and 7 bases respectively, with 17 bases between them. Per the germline V gene, CDR1 is SGHTA and CDR2 is FQGNSA. This CDR3 has 15 residues. The CDR3 DNA reads as TGTGCCAGCAGCCCCGAAGGGGGGTCAGGTGAAAAACTGTTTTTT. It translates to CASSPEGGSGEKLFF.

This clonotype was counted at least ten times. This CDR3 reads CASSHDPRLGTYYEQYF. The CDR3 nucleotides read TGTGCCAGCAGTCACGATCCCCGCCTCGGGACCTATTACGAGCAGTACTTC. The V and J genes are TRBV6-6 and TRBJ2-7; either TRBD1 or TRBD2 may fit D (5 bases each). The CDR3 covers 17 residues. Trimming took 5 bases from V and 4 from J, leaving 24 bases between them. CDR1 MNHNY and CDR2 SVGAGI come from the germline V gene (reference sequence).

This clonotype has more than one count but fewer than ten. This chain links TRBV13 with TRBJ2-4, with TRBD1 matching 12 bases. The germline V gene encodes CDR1 PRHDT and CDR2 FYEKMQ (reference sequence). J gave up 3 bases and V 5 bases, and 11 bases lay outside the gene matches. This CDR3 spans 18 amino acids. CDR3 nucleotides: TGTGCCAGCAGCCCTCGGGGACAGGGGGCAGGTGACAAAAACATTCAGTACTTC. It translates to CASSPRGQGAGDKNIQYF.

In this sample, this clonotype turned up a few times. This chain connects TRBV28 to TRBJ1-2; TRBD1 might be the D (6 bases). The germline CDR1 and CDR2 sequences are MDHEN and SYDVKM. CDR3 length: 15 amino acids. V lost 6 bases to trimming and J lost 4 bases, with 18 bases between them. This CDR3 reads CASSPPGGNTYGYTF. The CDR3, as DNA: TGTGCCAGCAGCCCTCCCGGGGGCAATACCTATGGCTACACCTTC.

The chain is built from TRBV7-9 and TRBJ1-1, with TRBD1 identical over 7 bases. Germline-derived CDR1 and CDR2 are SEHNR and FQNEAQ (reference sequence). The CDR3 length is 14 residues. After removal of 5 bases from V and 7 bases from J, the junction contained 10 bases not matched to a gene. The CDR3 reads CASSQDRTAHEAFF. In DNA, the CDR3 is TGTGCCAGCAGCCAGGACAGGACTGCCCATGAAGCTTTCTTT. Filled out from reference TRBV7-9 and TRBJ1-1, the complete variable domain reads DTGVSQNPRHKITKRGQNVTFRCDPISEHNRLYWYRQTLGQGPEFLTYFQNEAQLEKSRLLSDRFSAERPKGSFSTLEIQRTEQGDSAMYLCASSQDRTAHEAFFGQGTRLTVV.

This sequence joins TRBV4-2 and TRBJ2-3, with TRBD2 matching 15 bases. J gave up 4 bases and V 0 bases, and 8 bases lay outside the gene matches. The germline V gene has CDR1 LGHNA and CDR2 YNFKEQ. The CDR3 contains 19 residues. The CDR3 DNA sequence: TGTGCCAGCAGCCAAGATATCCCCGGACTAGCGGGGGGGTCAGATACGCAGTATTTT. As protein: CASSQDIPGLAGGSDTQYF.